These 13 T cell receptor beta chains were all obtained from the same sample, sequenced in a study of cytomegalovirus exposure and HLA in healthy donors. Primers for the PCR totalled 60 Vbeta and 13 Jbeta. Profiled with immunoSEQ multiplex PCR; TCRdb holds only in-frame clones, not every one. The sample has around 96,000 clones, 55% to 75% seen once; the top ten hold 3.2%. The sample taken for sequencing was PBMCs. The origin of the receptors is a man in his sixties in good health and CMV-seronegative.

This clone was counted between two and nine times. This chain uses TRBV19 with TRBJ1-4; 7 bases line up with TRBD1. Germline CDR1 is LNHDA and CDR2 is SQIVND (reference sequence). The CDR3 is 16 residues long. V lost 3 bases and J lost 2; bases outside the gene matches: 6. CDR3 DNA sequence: TGTGCCAGTAGTATGGAACAGGGGTTCACTAATGAAAAACTGTTTTTT. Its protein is CASSMEQGFTNEKLFF. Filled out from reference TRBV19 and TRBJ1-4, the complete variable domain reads DGGITQSPKYLFRKEGQNVTLSCEQNLNHDAMYWYRQDPGQGLRLIYYSQIVNDFQKGDIAEGYSVSREKKESFPLTVTSAQKNPTAFYLCASSMEQGFTNEKLFFGSGTQLSVL.

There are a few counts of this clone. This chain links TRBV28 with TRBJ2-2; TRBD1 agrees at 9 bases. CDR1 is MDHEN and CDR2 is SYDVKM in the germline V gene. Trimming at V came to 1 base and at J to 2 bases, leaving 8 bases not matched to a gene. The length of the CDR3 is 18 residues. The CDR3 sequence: CASSLSYYRGRNTGELFF. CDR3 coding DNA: TGTGCCAGCAGTTTATCCTACTACAGGGGGCGTAACACCGGGGAGCTGTTTTTT.

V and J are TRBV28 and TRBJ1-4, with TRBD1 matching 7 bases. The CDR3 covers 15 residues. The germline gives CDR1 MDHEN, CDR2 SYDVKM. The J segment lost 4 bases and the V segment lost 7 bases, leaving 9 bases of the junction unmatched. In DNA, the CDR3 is TGTGCCAGCACCACACAGGGACAGAGTAATGAAAAACTGTTTTTT. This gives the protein CASTTQGQSNEKLFF.

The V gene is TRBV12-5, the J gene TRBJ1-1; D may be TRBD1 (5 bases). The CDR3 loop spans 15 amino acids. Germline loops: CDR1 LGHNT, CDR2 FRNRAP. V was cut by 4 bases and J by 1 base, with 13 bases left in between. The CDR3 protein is CASGSGTAGNTEAFF. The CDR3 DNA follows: TGTGCTAGTGGTTCTGGGACTGCGGGGAACACTGAAGCTTTCTTT.

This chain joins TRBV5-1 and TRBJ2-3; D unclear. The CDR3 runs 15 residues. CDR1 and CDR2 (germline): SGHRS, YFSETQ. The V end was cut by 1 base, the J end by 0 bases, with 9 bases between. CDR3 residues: CASSLRPGSTDTQYF. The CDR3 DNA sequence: TGCGCCAGCAGCTTGCGGCCAGGAAGCACAGATACGCAGTATTTT.

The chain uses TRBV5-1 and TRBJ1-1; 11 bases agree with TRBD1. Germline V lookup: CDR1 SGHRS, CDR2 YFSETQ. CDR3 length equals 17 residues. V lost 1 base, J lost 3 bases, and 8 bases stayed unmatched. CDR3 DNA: TGCGCCAGCAGCTTGATCGGACAGGGGGCTCAGTACACTGAAGCTTTCTTT. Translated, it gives CASSLIGQGAQYTEAFF.

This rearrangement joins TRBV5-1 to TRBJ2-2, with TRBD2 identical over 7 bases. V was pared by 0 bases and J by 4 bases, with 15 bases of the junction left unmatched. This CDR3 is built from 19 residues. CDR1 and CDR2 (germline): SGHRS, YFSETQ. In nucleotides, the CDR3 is TGCGCCAGCAGCTTGGAAGGGCTGGTCCAGCGGGGCCTCACCGGGGAGCTGTTTTTT. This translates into CASSLEGLVQRGLTGELFF.

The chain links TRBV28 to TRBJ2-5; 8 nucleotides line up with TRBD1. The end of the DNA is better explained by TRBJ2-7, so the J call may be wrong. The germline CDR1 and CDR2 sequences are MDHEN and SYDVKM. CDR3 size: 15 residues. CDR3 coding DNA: TGTGCCAGCAGAACGCCCCCCGGACAGGGCTACGAGCAGTACTTC. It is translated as CASRTPPGQGYEQYF.

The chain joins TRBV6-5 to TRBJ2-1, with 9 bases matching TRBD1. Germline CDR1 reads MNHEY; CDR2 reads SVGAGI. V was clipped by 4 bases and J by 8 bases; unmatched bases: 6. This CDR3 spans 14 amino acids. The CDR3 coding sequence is TGTGCCAGCAGTTCCGGGACAGGGTTGCATGAGCAGTTCTTC. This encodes CASSSGTGLHEQFF.

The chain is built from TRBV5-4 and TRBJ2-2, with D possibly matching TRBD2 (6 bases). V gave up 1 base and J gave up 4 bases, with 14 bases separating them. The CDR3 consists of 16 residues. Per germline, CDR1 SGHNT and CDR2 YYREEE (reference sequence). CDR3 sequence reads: CASSLYRQGGTGELFF. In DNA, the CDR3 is TGTGCCAGCAGCTTGTACCGGCAGGGAGGCACCGGGGAGCTGTTTTTT.

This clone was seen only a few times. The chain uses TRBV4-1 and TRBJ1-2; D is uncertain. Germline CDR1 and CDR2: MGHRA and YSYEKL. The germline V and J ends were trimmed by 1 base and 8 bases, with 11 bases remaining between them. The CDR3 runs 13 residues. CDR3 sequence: CASSQGSLSGYTF. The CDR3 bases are TGCGCCAGCAGCCAAGGGAGTCTGTCGGGCTACACCTTC.

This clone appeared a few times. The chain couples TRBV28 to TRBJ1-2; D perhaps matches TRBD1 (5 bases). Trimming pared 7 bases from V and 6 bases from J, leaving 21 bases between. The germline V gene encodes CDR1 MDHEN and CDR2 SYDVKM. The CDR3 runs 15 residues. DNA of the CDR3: TGTGCCAGCATCTCTCCCTCCGGGGGAGTAAATGGCTACACCTTC. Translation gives CASISPSGGVNGYTF.

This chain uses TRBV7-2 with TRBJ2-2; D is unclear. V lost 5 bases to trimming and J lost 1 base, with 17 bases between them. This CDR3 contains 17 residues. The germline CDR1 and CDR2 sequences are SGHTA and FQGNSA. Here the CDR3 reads CASSRDQQTLNTGELFF. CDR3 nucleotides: TGTGCCAGCAGCCGTGATCAACAGACCCTGAACACCGGGGAGCTGTTTTTT.